The next 25 T cell receptor beta chains were all read from a single sample in a study of T cells after yellow fever vaccination. TCRdb used MiXCR to reprocess the 5' RACE reads, holding one entry per CDR3 protein. The repertoire holds a few hundred thousand distinct CDR3 sequences, with approximately 3.6% as singletons. The sample in question was PBMCs, obtained 15 days after the yellow fever booster vaccination. These receptors all stem from a man between 18 and 29 years old who received the YFV17D yellow fever vaccine.

This rearrangement joins TRBV2 to TRBJ1-5; D remains ambiguous. V lost 4 bases to trimming and J lost 7 bases, with 11 bases between them. The CDR3 has 13 amino acids. The germline V gene encodes CDR1 SNHLY and CDR2 FYNNEI. The CDR3 is CASSVLSEQPQHF. For the CDR3, the DNA is TGTGCCAGCAGTGTGTTGTCGGAGCAGCCCCAGCATTTT.

Turning to this clonotype: A much larger clone is a single base away; this may be a read error. The J gene is TRBJ2-5, the V gene TRBV5-1; D is uncertain. CDR1 is SGHRS and CDR2 is YFSETQ in the germline V gene. There are 14 residues in the CDR3. CDR3 sequence (DNA): TGCGCCAGCAGCTTGGGACCCACCCAAGTGACCCAGTACTTC. This sequence encodes CASSLGPTQVTQYF.

This clonotype was seen at least ten times. The genes are TRBV5-4 and TRBJ2-5; D might be TRBD1 (5 bases). The V end was cut by 0 bases, the J end by 2 bases, with 11 bases between. CDR1 SGHNT and CDR2 YYREEE come from the germline V gene (reference sequence). There are 15 residues in the CDR3. The CDR3 loop is CASSLGAGWQETQYF. The CDR3 DNA follows: TGTGCCAGCAGCTTGGGGGCAGGGTGGCAAGAGACCCAGTACTTC.

The table lists this clonotype with many counts. This rearrangement joins TRBV7-9 to TRBJ1-5; D might be TRBD1 (5 bases). The germline V gene encodes CDR1 SEHNR and CDR2 FQNEAQ (reference sequence). Trimming removed 5 bases from V and 7 bases from J, with 9 bases in between. This CDR3 comprises 12 residues. CDR3 sequence reads: CASSQGRQPQHF. DNA for the CDR3: TGTGCCAGCAGCCAGGGACGGCAGCCCCAGCATTTT. Using reference TRBV7-9 and TRBJ1-5 for the parts outside the CDR3, the full variable domain is DTGVSQNPRHKITKRGQNVTFRCDPISEHNRLYWYRQTLGQGPEFLTYFQNEAQLEKSRLLSDRFSAERPKGSFSTLEIQRTEQGDSAMYLCASSQGRQPQHFGDGTRLSIL.

This clonotype was seen many times. The chain joins TRBV12-3 or TRBV12-4 to TRBJ2-3; D not certain. This CDR3 is built from 13 residues. Trimming removed 6 bases at V and 0 bases at J, with 7 bases between. The CDR3 bases are TGTGCCAGCAGGTTATCTAGCACAGATACGCAGTATTTT. Protein product: CASRLSSTDTQYF.

This clonotype came up many times. The chain couples TRBV10-3 to TRBJ1-1; no reliable D call. The germline V gene encodes CDR1 ENHRY and CDR2 SYGVKD. The CDR3 is 12 residues long. Trimming left V 8 bases short and J 4 bases short, with 11 bases between. Here the CDR3 DNA reads TGTGCCATCTCCCCCAGCGGCACTGAAGCTTTCTTT. Its translation is CAISPSGTEAFF.

The chain couples TRBV7-3 to TRBJ1-5, with D hard to call. The V gene's germline CDR1 is SGHTA and CDR2 FQGTGA. This CDR3 contains 13 residues. Trimming removed 1 base from V and 9 bases from J, with 10 bases in between. The CDR3 region is CASSLNPPAPQHF. The CDR3 DNA reads as TGTGCCAGCAGCTTAAACCCCCCAGCGCCCCAGCATTTT.

This clonotype came up many times. The chain has TRBV29-1 and TRBJ2-1; D gene unclear. CDR1 is SQVTM and CDR2 is ANQGSEA in the germline V gene. Between the trimmed V and J ends, which lost 6 bases and 5 bases, there was a span of 2 bases. CDR3 length: 9 amino acids. CDR3 sequence reads: CSVDNEQFF. In DNA, the CDR3 is TGCAGCGTGGACAATGAGCAGTTCTTC.

This clonotype appeared many times. The chain combines TRBV9 with TRBJ2-2; perhaps TRBD2 as D (5 bases). There are 12 residues in the CDR3. Germline CDR1 SGDLS, CDR2 YYNGEE. Trimming left V 2 bases short and J 6 bases short, with 5 bases between. The CDR3 bases are TGTGCCAGCAGCGTTAGCGCCGGGGAGCTGTTTTTT. Its protein is CASSVSAGELFF.

This clonotype showed up just a few times. This rearrangement joins TRBV28 to TRBJ2-3; D is unresolved. Trimming removed 11 bases at V and 3 bases at J, with 9 bases between. The CDR3 runs 11 residues. Germline values: CDR1 MDHEN, CDR2 SYDVKM. In DNA form, the CDR3 reads TGTGCCTCAGGTCAGACAGATACGCAGTATTTT. This translates into CASGQTDTQYF. The full variable domain, in which reference TRBV28 and TRBJ2-3 provide the parts outside the CDR3, is DVKVTQSSRYLVKRTGEKVFLECVQDMDHENMFWYRQDPGLGLRLIYFSYDVKMKEKGDIPEGYSVSREKKERFSLILESASTNQTSMYLCASGQTDTQYFGPGTRLTVL.

This clonotype was detected many times. The chain is built from TRBV5-1 and TRBJ2-5; D might be TRBD1 (5 bases). The CDR3 covers 15 residues. Per germline, CDR1 SGHRS and CDR2 YFSETQ. Trimming cost V 0 bases and J 1 base, with 10 bases left between them. The CDR3 nucleotides are TGCGCCAGCAGCTTGGCAGGACATTTCCAAGAGACCCAGTACTTC. Translated, it gives CASSLAGHFQETQYF.

V is TRBV6-6 and J is TRBJ1-3, with D perhaps TRBD1 (6 bases). With 3 bases removed from V and 2 bases from J, the gap between germline ends came to 17 bases. The CDR3 is 17 residues long. The V gene's germline CDR1 is MNHNY and CDR2 SVGAGI (reference sequence). The CDR3 DNA reads TGTGCCAGCAGTTATTCTATGGTTCGGGGGCCTGGAAACACCATATATTTT. The encoded protein is CASSYSMVRGPGNTIYF.

This clonotype was seen many times. The DNA of the CDR3 is TGCGCCAGCAGCCAAAACAGGGGGCCGACCGGGGAGCTGTTTTTT. This gives the protein CASSQNRGPTGELFF. The chain joins TRBV4-1 to TRBJ2-2; 9 bases match TRBD1. This CDR3 has 15 amino acids. Germline V gene sequence: CDR1 MGHRA, CDR2 YSYEKL. Trimming cost V 2 bases and J 5 bases; bases outside gene matches: 3.

Many counts were recorded for this clonotype. The V call is TRBV7-8, the J call TRBJ2-7; D is perhaps TRBD2 (7 bases). Trimming removed 5 bases at V and 5 bases at J, with 19 bases between. This CDR3 is built from 15 residues. Germline-derived CDR1 and CDR2 are SGHVS and FQNEAQ. The CDR3: CASSDWGGPVHEQYF. CDR3 nucleotides: TGTGCCAGCAGCGATTGGGGGGGGCCGGTCCACGAGCAGTACTTC.

This clonotype was picked up many times. The rearrangement links TRBV7-2 to TRBJ2-5; 8 positions match TRBD2. Losses at the gene ends were 0 bases for V and 5 bases for J; bases not matched to a gene: 8. There are 16 residues in the CDR3. The V gene's germline CDR1 is SGHTA and CDR2 FQGNSA. The CDR3 nucleotides are TGTGCCAGCAGCTTAGCGTCTAGCGGGTATCATGAGACCCAGTACTTC. This gives the protein CASSLASSGYHETQYF.

This clonotype was found many times. The V gene is TRBV30, the J gene TRBJ1-2; D gene unclear. The CDR3 contains 13 residues. Trimming cost V 0 bases and J 6 bases, with 11 bases left between them. Germline CDR1 and CDR2: GTSNPN and SVGIG (reference sequence). This CDR3 is CAWSVYFRDGYTF. Written as DNA, the CDR3 is TGTGCCTGGAGTGTATATTTCAGAGATGGCTACACCTTC.

This clonotype was counted ten times or more. The chain recombines TRBV29-1 with TRBJ1-2, with 10 bases aligning to TRBD1. The V gene end was trimmed by 8 bases and the J gene end by 5 bases; junction bases not matched to a gene: 5. The CDR3 length is 12 residues. Germline CDR1 and CDR2: SQVTM and ANQGSEA. CDR3 sequence (DNA): TGCAGCACACGGACAGGGGGATATGGCTACACCTTC. Translating it yields CSTRTGGYGYTF.

This clonotype was recorded at least ten times. The rearrangement uses TRBV5-1 and TRBJ1-2; weak D call: TRBD1 (5 bases). The germline V gene encodes CDR1 SGHRS and CDR2 YFSETQ. The germline V and J ends were trimmed by 4 bases and 7 bases, with 23 bases remaining between them. The CDR3 contains 16 residues. CDR3 sequence (DNA): TGCGCCAGCAGCCGGGATGCGGGACTCCTAGACGGTGGCTACACCTTC. This translates into CASSRDAGLLDGGYTF.

This clonotype was picked up many times. V usage is TRBV4-3 and J usage is TRBJ1-5; D is unclear. CDR1 and CDR2 from the germline V gene are LGHNA and YSLEER. The CDR3 loop spans 13 amino acids. V was cut by 4 bases and J by 6 bases, with 10 bases left in between. The CDR3: CASSLDPGQPQHF. The DNA for the CDR3 is TGCGCCAGCAGCCTAGACCCGGGTCAGCCCCAGCATTTT.

This clonotype was picked up many times. The rearrangement uses TRBV15 and TRBJ2-7, with a tentative D call TRBD1 (6 bases). V lost 0 bases to trimming and J lost 3 bases, with 12 bases between them. CDR1 and CDR2 from the germline V gene are LNHNV and YYDKDF (reference sequence). The CDR3 has 15 residues. CDR3 protein: CATSRDAGVGYEQYF. DNA of the CDR3: TGTGCCACCAGCAGAGATGCAGGGGTCGGCTACGAGCAGTACTTC.

This clonotype was counted ten times or more. The V gene is TRBV5-1, the J gene TRBJ2-3; 9 nucleotides line up with TRBD1. In germline, CDR1 is SGHRS, CDR2 YFSETQ. The CDR3 is made up of 14 amino acids. V lost 4 bases to trimming and J lost 4 bases; unmatched junction nucleotides: 4. CDR3 nucleotide sequence: TGCGCCAGCAGCACGGACAGGGGTTCAGATACGCAGTATTTT. This sequence encodes CASSTDRGSDTQYF.

The table lists this clonotype with a few counts. The rearrangement links TRBV4-3 to TRBJ2-2; 7 positions agree with TRBD1. V shed 0 bases, J shed 5 bases, and the junction held 15 bases outside the gene matches. The germline V gene encodes CDR1 LGHNA and CDR2 YSLEER. The length of the CDR3 is 19 residues. CDR3 nucleotides: TGCGCCAGCAGCCAAGAAGGGGGCAGGGCGGTAAAAAGGACCGGGGAGCTGTTTTTT. Translating it yields CASSQEGGRAVKRTGELFF.

This clonotype was recorded many times. This chain uses TRBV5-6 with TRBJ1-6, with 10 bases aligning to TRBD1. CDR3 size: 17 residues. V lost 1 base, J lost 7 bases, and 8 bases stayed unmatched. CDR1 SGHDT and CDR2 YYEEEE come from the germline V gene. For the CDR3, the DNA is TGTGCCAGCAGCTTGAAGACAGGGGGCGGCCTGAATTCACCCCTCCACTTT. Its translation is CASSLKTGGGLNSPLHF.

This clonotype came up many times. The rearrangement links TRBV28 to TRBJ1-4; D not certain. V lost 8 bases and J lost 11, with 18 bases in between. CDR1 and CDR2 from the germline V gene are MDHEN and SYDVKM. The CDR3 is 13 residues long. CDR3 DNA: TGTGCCAGCGGAGGGAGGATTGCTGGGAAACTGTTTTTT. This sequence encodes CASGGRIAGKLFF.

This clonotype was recorded many times. This chain connects TRBV6-2 or TRBV6-3 to TRBJ2-1, with D perhaps TRBD1 (6 bases). Between the trimmed V and J ends, which lost 5 bases and 7 bases, there was a span of 21 bases. CDR3 size: 16 residues. The germline CDR1 and CDR2 sequences are MNHEY and SVGEGT. For the CDR3, the DNA is TGTGCCAGCAGTGCTGTCGTGGGGGCCATCAGTAATGAGCAGTTCTTC. It yields the protein CASSAVVGAISNEQFF.